The rows below give T cell receptor beta chains drawn from one sample of a study of T-cell memory formation after mild COVID-19. TCRdb analysed the 5' RACE reads with MiXCR anew, one entry per CDR3 protein. This table holds around 390,000 distinct CDR3 sequences, 15% to 20% found once. Sequencing was performed on PBMCs or a T cell subset sorted from them (not recorded which). Receptor source: a young man who had mild COVID-19 (a few samples of this study predate the infection). Cell type and time point are not known. Each CDR3 is given without its conserved first and last residue. The order of the fields is V gene, clone size, J gene, CDR3 protein. Clone size is given for some rows only: seen once, a few or many times, or a class if the clone is expanded.

>TRBV5-1|.|TRBJ1-4
ASSLAQGSWTNEKLF
>TRBV12-3/TRBV12-4|few|TRBJ2-1
ASSPAEYNEQF
>TRBV7-2|.|TRBJ2-1
ASSLAQGASQF
>TRBV20-1|.|TRBJ2-3
SARGPGGDTQY
>TRBV20-1|.|TRBJ2-3
SAPSGGSTDTQY
>TRBV29-1|.|TRBJ1-1
SVGGVLNTEAF
>TRBV15|few|TRBJ1-1
ATSDIGRYTEAF
>TRBV10-3|.|TRBJ2-2
AISGHVGANTGELF
>TRBV4-1|.|TRBJ2-7
ASSQGHEDEQY
>TRBV6-5|few|TRBJ1-2
ASSYSVRGNGYT
>TRBV4-1|.|TRBJ2-3
ASSLFSLAVTDTQY
>TRBV5-1|many|TRBJ2-3
ASSLGAADTQY
>TRBV5-1|.|TRBJ2-1
ASSLVAGGLPEQF
>TRBV6-1|few|TRBJ1-2
ASSDRPQGYT
>TRBV11-2|.|TRBJ2-5
ARSRTSVIQETQY
>TRBV5-1|.|TRBJ2-2
ASTEDRVYGGELF
>TRBV10-3|.|TRBJ1-2
AITTRDSLYGYT
>TRBV5-1|.|TRBJ2-3
ASSSLAGGEDTQY
>TRBV7-9|.|TRBJ2-4
ASRSNGASIQY
>TRBV5-1|.|TRBJ1-3
ASSLYSVTSPGNTIY
>TRBV20-1|.|TRBJ1-1
SARDVVAGRDTEAF
>TRBV6-2/TRBV6-3|.|TRBJ1-2
ASKRTGSDYGYT
>TRBV12-3/TRBV12-4|many|TRBJ2-1
ASSLGRRGGLNEQF
>TRBV5-1|.|TRBJ1-1
ASSVTGGETEAF
>TRBV7-2|.|TRBJ2-1
ASSLNPAVSYNEQF
>TRBV20-1|few|TRBJ1-4
SASGQKLF
>TRBV4-3|.|TRBJ1-2
ASSQESGPGSYGYT
>TRBV7-7|few|TRBJ2-3
ASSLRRADTQY